A single sample is the source of the 17 T cell receptor beta chains below, sequenced in a study of T-cell reconstitution after alpha-beta-depleted transplantation in children. The authors prepared the TCRbeta library with unique molecular identifiers. TCRdb passed the PCR reads through MiXCR, listing each CDR3 protein once. The sample lists about 470,000 distinct CDR3 sequences, 43% occurring once. The specimen comprised PBMCs, sampled before TCRalphabeta/CD19-depleted stem cell transplant. These receptors were collected from a girl aged 2 to 9 with aplastic anemia, due to receive a stem cell transplant.

This clonotype was recorded many times. The gene calls are TRBV7-2 and TRBJ2-1; the match to TRBD1 covers 7 bases. Germline-derived CDR1 and CDR2 are SGHTA and FQGNSA. This CDR3 has 15 amino acids. V gave up 1 base and J gave up 1 base; unmatched junction bases: 1. CDR3 in amino acids: CASSLDRGSYNEQFF. The DNA for the CDR3 is TGTGCCAGCAGCTTAGACAGGGGTTCCTACAATGAGCAGTTCTTC.

CDR3 protein: CASSFGGSQPQHF. CDR3 sequence (DNA): TGTGCCAGCAGTTTCGGGGGTTCGCAGCCCCAGCATTTT. The V and J genes are TRBV28 and TRBJ1-5; TRBD1 is a possible D gene (5 bases). Looked up from germline, CDR1 is MDHEN and CDR2 is SYDVKM. This CDR3 comprises 13 residues. The ends were cut back, 3 bases at V and 7 bases at J, with 10 bases in the middle.

The rearrangement joins TRBV5-4 to TRBJ2-1; D perhaps matches TRBD2 (6 bases). Deletions cut 5 bases from V and 1 base from J, with 13 bases between. Looked up from germline, CDR1 is SGHNT and CDR2 is YYREEE (reference sequence). The CDR3 has 15 residues. The CDR3 reads CASRASDFSYNEQFF. The CDR3 nucleotides read TGTGCCAGCAGGGCTAGCGATTTTTCCTACAATGAGCAGTTCTTC.

This clonotype has more than one count but fewer than ten. V is TRBV6-7 and J is TRBJ2-2, with TRBD2 identical over 10 bases. TRBV6-7 is placed among ORFs of uncertain function. Trimming cost V 2 bases and J 4 bases; bases outside gene matches: 1. The CDR3 has 15 residues. The CDR3 protein is CASSYSGGGTGELFF. CDR3 DNA sequence: TGTGCCAGCAGTTACAGCGGGGGGGGCACCGGGGAGCTGTTTTTT.

This clonotype was counted between two and nine times. The chain recombines TRBV6-1 with TRBJ1-2; D may be TRBD1 (6 bases). V shed 9 bases and J shed 0 bases, with 23 bases lying between them. CDR3 length equals 17 residues. CDR1 is MNHNS, CDR2 SASEGT, per germline. DNA for the CDR3: TGTGCCAGTTACTGGGGGGCGGGGGGCCGCGCTAACTATGGCTACACCTTC. It encodes CASYWGAGGRANYGYTF.

The CDR3 here is CSARSPGQYEQYF. CDR3 DNA sequence: TGCAGTGCTAGATCGCCGGGACAATACGAGCAGTACTTC. The chain combines TRBV20-1 with TRBJ2-7, with a possible D match to TRBD1 (6 bases). The CDR3 consists of 13 residues. Trimming pared 2 bases from V and 4 bases from J, leaving 12 bases between. CDR1 and CDR2 from the germline V gene are DFQATT and SNEGSKA (reference sequence).

The chain has TRBV7-2 and TRBJ2-7; 9 bases are a match to TRBD1. V shed 4 bases and J 2 bases; nucleotides not matched to a gene: 6. CDR1 is SGHTA and CDR2 is FQGNSA in the germline V gene. The CDR3 sequence is 15 residues long. CDR3 amino acids: CASSSAGQGTYEQYF. CDR3 in DNA: TGTGCCAGCAGCTCGGCGGGACAGGGAACCTACGAGCAGTACTTC.

The CDR3 sequence: CASSVEGGYTDTQYF. CDR3 coding DNA: TGTGCCAGCAGCGTAGAAGGGGGATACACAGATACGCAGTATTTT. The chain has TRBV9 and TRBJ2-3; a possible D gene is TRBD1 (6 bases). The CDR3 sequence is 15 residues long. The V gene's germline CDR1 is SGDLS and CDR2 YYNGEE. V lost 0 bases and J 2 bases, leaving 10 bases between the germline ends.

This clonotype was observed a single time. The CDR3 end shows no conserved phenylalanine or tryptophan, and so a read error is likely. The chain employs TRBV10-3 and TRBJ2-7; D perhaps matches TRBD1 (6 bases). V was shortened by 10 bases and J by 2 bases, with 12 bases between the two germline ends. Germline CDR1 ENHRY, CDR2 SYGVKD. The CDR3 covers 12 residues. The CDR3 loop is CATGDGAYEQYI. In nucleotides, the CDR3 is TGTGCCACAGGGGACGGAGCCTACGAGCAGTACATC.

This clonotype was counted once. The J gene is TRBJ2-5, the V gene TRBV7-2; 13 nucleotides align to TRBD2. V shed 5 bases, J shed 5 bases, and the junction held 8 bases outside the gene matches. CDR1 SGHTA and CDR2 FQGNSA come from the germline V gene. The CDR3 runs to 16 residues. The CDR3 region has the DNA TGTGCCAGCAGCGCAGGACTAGCGGGGGTTCTGGAGACCCAGTACTTC. It yields the protein CASSAGLAGVLETQYF. Based on the CDR3 plus reference TRBV7-2 and TRBJ2-5, the full variable domain is GAGVSQSPSNKVTEKGKDVELRCDPISGHTALYWYRQSLGQGLEFLIYFQGNSAPDKSGLPSDRFSAERTGGSVSTLTIQRTQQEDSAVYLCASSAGLAGVLETQYFGPGTRLLVL.

This clonotype was counted many times. The V gene is TRBV5-1, the J gene TRBJ1-5, with 7 nucleotides matching TRBD1. V lost 2 bases, J lost 0 bases, and 23 bases stayed unmatched. This CDR3 comprises 22 residues. Germline CDR1 and CDR2: SGHRS and YFSETQ. The CDR3 is CASSFQGYLGQVVVYSNQPQHF. DNA of the CDR3: TGCGCCAGCAGCTTCCAGGGGTACCTAGGACAGGTCGTGGTATATAGCAATCAGCCCCAGCATTTT.

This clonotype was observed a few times. V is TRBV21-1 and J is TRBJ2-2; TRBD2 is taken as the D call from the table, unchecked against the DNA. TRBV21-1 is a documented pseudogene. The CDR3 sequence is 16 residues long. The CDR3 loop reads CASSWLAGVNTGELFF. CDR3 sequence (DNA): TGTGCCAGCAGCTGGCTAGCGGGAGTGAACACCGGGGAGCTGTTTTTT.

This chain connects TRBV29-1 to TRBJ1-5; 7 bases map to TRBD1. With 4 bases clipped from V and 7 bases from J, the junction kept 7 bases outside the gene matches. The CDR3 totals 13 residues. Germline lookup yields CDR1 SQVTM and CDR2 ANQGSEA. The CDR3 reads CSVVPQGGQPQHF. DNA for the CDR3: TGCAGCGTTGTACCGCAGGGGGGGCAGCCCCAGCATTTT.

This clonotype was counted ten times or more. This chain joins TRBV29-1 and TRBJ2-1; 16 positions agree with TRBD2. Germline V CDR1 and CDR2: SQVTM, ANQGSEA. The CDR3 sequence is 18 residues long. V shed 4 bases, J shed 0 bases, and the junction held 6 bases outside the gene matches. CDR3 amino acids: CSVVAGLAGGSSYNEQFF. In DNA form, the CDR3 reads TGCAGCGTTGTCGCGGGACTAGCGGGAGGGTCCTCCTACAATGAGCAGTTCTTC.

The chain joins TRBV20-1 to TRBJ2-7; 10 bases are shared with TRBD2. The germline V gene has CDR1 DFQATT and CDR2 SNEGSKA (reference sequence). This CDR3 has 17 amino acids. Trimming cost V 0 bases and J 5 bases; bases outside gene matches: 13. Here the CDR3 reads CSARDVALAGELHEQYF. The CDR3 DNA reads TGCAGTGCTAGAGACGTAGCTCTAGCGGGAGAACTCCACGAGCAGTACTTC.

The J gene is TRBJ2-7, the V gene TRBV5-1; 8 positions agree with TRBD2. V shed 0 bases and J 3 bases; nucleotides not matched to a gene: 5. This CDR3 region has 15 residues. In germline, CDR1 is SGHRS, CDR2 YFSETQ. The CDR3 protein is CASSLVAGQYYEQYF. The CDR3 bases are TGCGCCAGCAGCTTGGTAGCGGGACAATACTACGAGCAGTACTTC.

This clonotype was recorded many times. V gene TRBV28 combines with J gene TRBJ2-4; D could derive from TRBD1 or TRBD2 (5 bases each). V shed 5 bases and J shed 1 base, with 15 bases lying between them. The CDR3 has 16 residues. CDR1 is MDHEN, CDR2 SYDVKM, per germline. DNA of the CDR3: TGTGCCAGCAGTGGCCCCGGGACCGGTGCCAAAAACATTCAGTACTTC. Its translation is CASSGPGTGAKNIQYF. Looking up the rest from reference TRBV28 and TRBJ2-4 gives the full variable domain: DVKVTQSSRYLVKRTGEKVFLECVQDMDHENMFWYRQDPGLGLRLIYFSYDVKMKEKGDIPEGYSVSREKKERFSLILESASTNQTSMYLCASSGPGTGAKNIQYFGAGTRLSVL.